The 21 T cell receptor beta chains given below trace back to one sample, sequenced in a study of PD-L1 blockade in urothelial cancer. Produced via immunoSEQ multiplex PCR; TCRdb's table is partial and in-frame only. The data show approximately 100,000 clones, around 85% seen once. The sample here was PBMCs, taken around atezolizumab (anti-PD-L1) treatment. The source is a man aged 50-59 years with urothelial cancer.

The CDR3 DNA is TGCGCCAGCAGCCGACGAAGCCACTCCCTAGCGGGAGACGGAGATACGCAGTATTTT. It yields the protein CASSRRSHSLAGDGDTQYF. The chain joins TRBV4-1 to TRBJ2-3; 10 bases map to TRBD2. Losses at the gene ends were 4 bases for V and 5 bases for J; bases not matched to a gene: 18. The CDR3 totals 19 residues. The V gene's germline CDR1 is MGHRA and CDR2 YSYEKL.

V gene TRBV9 combines with J gene TRBJ1-2; D is undetermined. The CDR3 runs to 15 residues. Germline values: CDR1 SGDLS, CDR2 YYNGEE. The V end lost 0 bases, the J end lost 8 bases, and 17 bases lay between the germline ends. CDR3 DNA sequence: TGTGCCAGCAGCGTAGGGCGAGAAACCGCGGTCGGCTACACCTTC. Translated, it gives CASSVGRETAVGYTF.

This clone was seen a handful of times. The CDR3 here is CASSIYGQGAPYEQYF. In nucleotides, the CDR3 is TGTGCCAGTAGTATATATGGGCAGGGGGCTCCCTACGAGCAGTACTTC. V and J are TRBV19 and TRBJ2-7; 8 bases are shared with TRBD1. The V segment lost 2 bases and the J segment 2 bases; nucleotides outside the gene matches: 8. The CDR3 covers 16 residues. The germline gives CDR1 LNHDA, CDR2 SQIVND (reference sequence).

The rearrangement joins TRBV5-6 to TRBJ1-2, with 7 bases lining up with TRBD1. This CDR3 contains 13 residues. V was clipped by 4 bases and J by 8 bases; unmatched bases: 8. Germline lookup yields CDR1 SGHDT and CDR2 YYEEEE. The CDR3 DNA is TGTGCCAGCAGCGCGAGTCAGGGGGTAGGCTACACCTTC. Its translation: CASSASQGVGYTF.

The chain couples TRBV6-5 to TRBJ2-1, with 11 bases that match TRBD2. The CDR3 spans 15 residues. Germline loops: CDR1 MNHEY, CDR2 SVGAGI. Germline trimming cut 5 bases from V and 3 bases from J; bases unmatched to any gene: 3. The CDR3 DNA is TGTGCCAGCAGTCACGGACTAGCGGGCTACAATGAGCAGTTCTTC. It specifies CASSHGLAGYNEQFF.

This rearrangement joins TRBV28 to TRBJ2-1; possibly TRBD1 for D (6 bases). The CDR3 consists of 14 residues. Germline V lookup: CDR1 MDHEN, CDR2 SYDVKM. V lost 10 bases, J lost 1 base, and 14 bases lay in between. In DNA, the CDR3 is TGTGCCACCCGACGCCAGGGGTCCTACAATGAGCAGTTCTTC. Its translation is CATRRQGSYNEQFF.

The chain links TRBV18 to TRBJ2-3; the match to TRBD2 covers 7 bases. V shed 2 bases and J 5 bases; nucleotides not matched to a gene: 10. This CDR3 contains 16 residues. Germline V CDR1 and CDR2: KGHSH, LQKENI. Written as DNA, the CDR3 is TGTGCCAGCTCACCAGAGGAGGGAGGGCCGAGAGATACGCAGTATTTT. It yields the protein CASSPEEGGPRDTQYF.

V usage is TRBV29-1 and J usage is TRBJ1-2, with TRBD1 matching 9 bases. The CDR3 has 12 residues. The V gene end was trimmed by 4 bases and the J gene end by 6 bases; junction bases not matched to a gene: 3. Germline lookup yields CDR1 SQVTM and CDR2 ANQGSEA. CDR3 sequence reads: CSVGGQGHGYTF. CDR3 DNA sequence: TGCAGCGTTGGGGGACAGGGCCATGGCTACACCTTC.

J is TRBJ1-1 and V is TRBV30; 8 nucleotides match TRBD1. CDR3 length: 13 amino acids. The J segment lost 3 bases and the V segment lost 2 bases, leaving 2 bases of the junction unmatched. Germline loops: CDR1 GTSNPN, CDR2 SVGIG (reference sequence). DNA of the CDR3: TGTGCCTGGAGTACGACAGGGGACACTGAAGCTTTCTTT. This sequence encodes CAWSTTGDTEAFF.

This chain connects TRBV19 to TRBJ2-5; 11 bases map to TRBD2. Germline CDR1 is LNHDA and CDR2 is SQIVND (reference sequence). The ends lost 7 bases at V and 4 bases at J; junction bases unmatched: 8. The CDR3 runs 15 residues. The CDR3 DNA reads as TGTGCCAGTAATAGCGGGAGGGCCGGGGGAGAGACCCAGTACTTC. This sequence encodes CASNSGRAGGETQYF.

In this sample, this clone turned up once. V and J are TRBV10-1 and TRBJ2-2, with a possible D match to TRBD2 (6 bases). Germline loops: CDR1 WNHNN, CDR2 SYGVQD (reference sequence). The CDR3 runs 14 residues. V dropped 11 bases and J dropped 0 bases, with 13 bases sitting between them. The CDR3 spells CALSGVTNTGELFF. The CDR3 bases are TGCGCCCTCTCGGGGGTAACGAACACCGGGGAGCTGTTTTTT.

In its sample, this clone was seen once. This sequence joins TRBV28 and TRBJ1-1, with D perhaps matching TRBD1 (5 bases). Germline lookup yields CDR1 MDHEN and CDR2 SYDVKM. This CDR3 is built from 12 residues. V lost 4 bases, J lost 10 bases, and 13 bases lay in between. CDR3 sequence (DNA): TGTGCCAGCAGTTCCAGGGTTTCTAGAGCTTTCTTT. Its translation is CASSSRVSRAFF.

The gene calls are TRBV28 and TRBJ1-2, with 7 bases lining up with TRBD1. The CDR3 spans 15 residues. Germline V lookup: CDR1 MDHEN, CDR2 SYDVKM. V was pared by 7 bases and J by 5 bases, with 13 bases of the junction left unmatched. This CDR3 is CASTNRGILSYGYTF. The DNA for the CDR3 is TGTGCCAGCACCAACAGGGGAATCCTGTCTTATGGCTACACCTTC.

The chain combines TRBV6-1 with TRBJ2-3; no clear D gene. Between the trimmed V and J ends, which lost 4 bases and 7 bases, there was a span of 6 bases. Looked up from germline, CDR1 is MNHNS and CDR2 is SASEGT. The CDR3 contains 11 residues. The CDR3 sequence is CASSVSHTQYF. CDR3 DNA: TGTGCCAGCAGTGTTAGCCATACGCAGTATTTT.

The rearrangement joins TRBV6-5 to TRBJ2-2; 12 positions match TRBD2. This CDR3 is built from 15 residues. V lost 7 bases, J lost 5 bases, and 5 bases stayed unmatched. Germline CDR1 MNHEY, CDR2 SVGAGI. Here the CDR3 reads CASTSGRAGTGELFF. CDR3 bases: TGTGCCAGCACTAGCGGGAGGGCCGGGACCGGGGAGCTGTTTTTT.

The genes are TRBV7-2 and TRBJ2-4; the D gene is possibly TRBD1 (6 bases). The V gene lost 3 bases and the J gene lost 0 bases, with 18 bases spanning the gap. The CDR3 covers 18 residues. Germline-derived CDR1 and CDR2 are SGHTA and FQGNSA. CDR3 sequence (DNA): TGTGCCAGCAGCTTGGGCAGGGGAAATAGCGTAGCCAAAAACATTCAGTACTTC. Encoded protein: CASSLGRGNSVAKNIQYF.

Worth noting for this clone: A junction end diverges from the germline sequence, so it may reflect a read error. The rearrangement uses TRBV6-1 and TRBJ1-5; no clear D gene. The CDR3 is made up of 14 amino acids. Germline CDR1 MNHNS, CDR2 SASEGT. CDR3 nucleotide sequence: TGTGCCGGCAGTGAAGAGGGAGGGTGGCGGCCCCAGCATTTT. This gives the protein CAGSEEGGWRPQHF.

The genes are TRBV19 and TRBJ2-1; D perhaps matches TRBD2 (5 bases). Germline assignment: CDR1 LNHDA and CDR2 SQIVND (reference sequence). Between the trimmed V and J ends, which lost 1 base and 9 bases, there was a span of 13 bases. This CDR3 comprises 14 residues. CDR3 DNA sequence: TGTGCCAGTAGTATAGGGCCGAGGGCAGCTGAGCAGTTCTTC. It codes for CASSIGPRAAEQFF.

The chain recombines TRBV5-1 with TRBJ2-3; a weak D match, TRBD2 (5 bases). Trimming left V 3 bases short and J 5 bases short, with 13 bases between. The germline V gene has CDR1 SGHRS and CDR2 YFSETQ. There are 14 residues in the CDR3. CDR3: CASSWAEVVDTQYF. The DNA for the CDR3 is TGCGCCAGCAGCTGGGCGGAGGTTGTAGATACGCAGTATTTT.

The CDR3 reads CASSISRTGAYEQYF. In DNA, the CDR3 is TGTGCCAGTAGTATCTCCCGGACAGGGGCCTACGAGCAGTACTTC. This sequence joins TRBV19 and TRBJ2-7; 9 positions match TRBD1. Germline V gives CDR1 LNHDA, CDR2 SQIVND (reference sequence). The CDR3 is 15 amino acids. Germline trimming cut 3 bases from V and 2 bases from J; bases unmatched to any gene: 5.

The V call is TRBV6-1, the J call TRBJ1-2; TRBD1 might be the D (6 bases). The CDR3 runs 15 residues. V was shortened by 6 bases and J by 0 bases, with 14 bases between the two germline ends. The germline V gene has CDR1 MNHNS and CDR2 SASEGT. For the CDR3, the DNA is TGTGCCAGCAGGAGGGACAACCTAGCTAACTATGGCTACACCTTC. It specifies CASRRDNLANYGYTF.